This entry lists 24 T cell receptor beta chains sequenced from one sample in a study of blood T cell repertoires in COVID-19. TCRdb keeps only in-frame clones here, not all; method: immunoSEQ multiplex PCR. This table has more than 300,000 clones, about nine tenths appearing once. Material: PBMCs or T cells enriched from blood (not recorded which). The receptors here all came from a woman under 30 who had recovered from COVID-19.

The chain is built from TRBV18 and TRBJ2-2; 7 bases align to TRBD2. The germline gives CDR1 KGHSH, CDR2 LQKENI. V lost 3 bases to trimming and J lost 3 bases; unmatched junction nucleotides: 7. This CDR3 spans 16 amino acids. The CDR3 reads CASSPGGLADTGELFF. The CDR3 nucleotides are TGTGCCAGCTCACCGGGCGGGCTAGCGGACACCGGGGAGCTGTTTTTT.

V gene TRBV19 combines with J gene TRBJ2-7; 14 bases align to TRBD2. V was pared by 5 bases and J by 0 bases, with 6 bases of the junction left unmatched. The germline gives CDR1 LNHDA, CDR2 SQIVND (reference sequence). This CDR3 region has 17 residues. CDR3 DNA: TGTGCCAGTAGTTGGGGACTAGCGGGAGAGAGCTCCTACGAGCAGTACTTC. Residues: CASSWGLAGESSYEQYF.

The chain employs TRBV2 and TRBJ1-6; TRBD1 agrees at 10 bases. The CDR3 is 15 amino acids. Trimming at V came to 4 bases and at J to 3 bases, leaving 0 bases not matched to a gene. Germline-derived CDR1 and CDR2 are SNHLY and FYNNEI. Written as DNA, the CDR3 is TGTGCCAGCAGTGGGGACAGGGGCTATAATTCACCCCTCCACTTT. It translates to CASSGDRGYNSPLHF.

Of note for this clone: Relative to the germline gene, one junction end is altered; a read error may explain this. The chain recombines TRBV5-1 with TRBJ1-2; TRBD1 matches 10 bases. CDR3 size: 12 residues. Germline CDR1 is SGHRS and CDR2 is YFSETQ. CDR3 loop: CASSGEGTGVDF. The CDR3 nucleotides are TGCGCCAGCAGCGGGGAGGGGACAGGGGTCGACTTC.

V usage is TRBV28 and J usage is TRBJ2-2, with 9 bases aligning to TRBD1. V shed 4 bases, J shed 5 bases, and the junction held 8 bases outside the gene matches. The CDR3 length is 16 residues. Germline assignment: CDR1 MDHEN and CDR2 SYDVKM. This chain's CDR3 is CASSSTGTGRTGELFF. As DNA, the CDR3 is TGTGCCAGCAGTTCAACCGGGACAGGGAGGACCGGGGAGCTGTTTTTT.

In its sample, this clone was seen many times. The chain uses TRBV7-8 and TRBJ1-2; D ambiguous. CDR1 is SGHVS, CDR2 FQNEAQ, per germline. V was cut by 5 bases and J by 0 bases, with 13 bases left in between. The CDR3 extends over 15 amino acids. CDR3 sequence reads: CASSGGLGTNYGYTF. DNA for the CDR3: TGTGCCAGCAGCGGAGGTCTGGGCACTAACTATGGCTACACCTTC.

The chain recombines TRBV28 with TRBJ2-7, with 7 positions matching TRBD1. Trimming took 7 bases from V and 0 from J; bases not matched to a gene: 9. The CDR3 length is 15 residues. Germline-derived CDR1 and CDR2 are MDHEN and SYDVKM. CDR3 loop: CASTGTAKSSYEQYF. In nucleotides, the CDR3 is TGTGCCAGCACTGGGACAGCAAAGAGCTCCTACGAGCAGTACTTC.

This chain uses TRBV7-9 with TRBJ1-2, with 9 bases lining up with TRBD1. Germline lookup yields CDR1 SEHNR and CDR2 FQNEAQ (reference sequence). Trimming cost V 5 bases and J 4 bases; bases outside gene matches: 8. CDR3 length: 15 amino acids. The CDR3 protein is CASSQGTGTVYGYTF. CDR3 nucleotides: TGTGCCAGCAGCCAGGGGACAGGGACGGTCTATGGCTACACCTTC. Full variable domain (missing parts from reference TRBV7-9 and TRBJ1-2): DTGVSQNPRHKITKRGQNVTFRCDPISEHNRLYWYRQTLGQGPEFLTYFQNEAQLEKSRLLSDRFSAERPKGSFSTLEIQRTEQGDSAMYLCASSQGTGTVYGYTFGSGTRLTVV.

The rearrangement joins TRBV9 to TRBJ2-3; the match to TRBD2 covers 10 bases. This CDR3 comprises 15 residues. The V gene end was trimmed by 1 base and the J gene end by 7 bases; junction bases not matched to a gene: 6. Per the germline V gene, CDR1 is SGDLS and CDR2 is YYNGEE. The CDR3 sequence is CASSVSAGGFHTQYF. The CDR3 bases are TGTGCCAGCAGCGTATCAGCGGGAGGGTTCCATACGCAGTATTTT. The full variable domain, its missing parts supplied by reference TRBV9 and TRBJ2-3, is DSGVTQTPKHLITATGQRVTLRCSPRSGDLSVYWYQQSLDQGLQFLIQYYNGEERAKGNILERFSAQQFPDLHSELNLSSLELGDSALYFCASSVSAGGFHTQYFGPGTRLTVL.

This clone has a single count. This sequence joins TRBV6-2 or TRBV6-3 and TRBJ1-6, with D unresolved. The V end lost 2 bases, the J end lost 17 bases, and 13 bases lay between the germline ends. In germline, CDR1 is MNHEY, CDR2 SVGEGT. The CDR3 has 12 residues. CDR3: CASSYPRRQIHF. The CDR3 nucleotides read TGTGCCAGCAGTTACCCCCGCAGGCAGATCCACTTT.

V is TRBV6-1 and J is TRBJ2-7; D is possibly TRBD2 (5 bases). V lost 1 base and J 0 bases, leaving 10 bases between the germline ends. Per germline, CDR1 MNHNS and CDR2 SASEGT. CDR3 length equals 15 residues. The CDR3 is CASSEEGGVSYEQYF. CDR3 nucleotides: TGTGCCAGCAGTGAAGAAGGAGGCGTCTCCTACGAGCAGTACTTC.

The chain employs TRBV7-3 and TRBJ2-2; 13 bases agree with TRBD2. CDR1 is SGHTA and CDR2 is FQGTGA in the germline V gene. There are 22 residues in the CDR3. The V gene end was trimmed by 0 bases and the J gene end by 6 bases; junction bases not matched to a gene: 19. CDR3 residues: CASSLTHGLAGVEAGSPGELFF. The CDR3 region has the DNA TGTGCCAGCAGCTTAACCCACGGACTAGCGGGGGTGGAGGCTGGATCCCCCGGGGAGCTGTTTTTT.

This chain uses TRBV6-1 with TRBJ1-1; no definite D call. The CDR3 extends over 13 amino acids. V lost 3 bases, J lost 6 bases, and 11 bases lay in between. Germline CDR1 and CDR2: MNHNS and SASEGT. CDR3 nucleotides: TGTGCCAGCAGTGAGTCGAGGGTCTCTGAAGCTTTCTTT. Its protein is CASSESRVSEAFF.

The V gene is TRBV12-3 or TRBV12-4, the J gene TRBJ1-2; 8 bases agree with TRBD1. Trimming at V came to 5 bases and at J to 6 bases, leaving 5 bases not matched to a gene. The CDR3 consists of 13 residues. CDR3 protein: CASSPRQGNGYTF. The CDR3 DNA reads TGTGCCAGCAGTCCCCGACAGGGGAATGGCTACACCTTC.

The chain employs TRBV7-9 and TRBJ1-2; D is possibly TRBD1 (5 bases). The CDR3 covers 14 residues. Trimming took 5 bases from V and 4 from J, leaving 14 bases between them. Germline V gene lookup returns CDR1 SEHNR and CDR2 FQNEAQ (reference sequence). The CDR3 coding sequence is TGTGCCAGCAGCCCGGGAGGGGTAACCTATGGCTACACCTTC. Encoded protein: CASSPGGVTYGYTF. The entire variable domain, with the rest obtained from reference TRBV7-9 and TRBJ1-2, is as follows: DTGVSQNPRHKITKRGQNVTFRCDPISEHNRLYWYRQTLGQGPEFLTYFQNEAQLEKSRLLSDRFSAERPKGSFSTLEIQRTEQGDSAMYLCASSPGGVTYGYTFGSGTRLTVV.

The rearrangement joins TRBV4-1 to TRBJ2-1; 11 bases map to TRBD2. The J segment lost 3 bases and the V segment lost 4 bases, leaving 5 bases of the junction unmatched. The CDR3 spans 16 residues. Looked up from germline, CDR1 is MGHRA and CDR2 is YSYEKL. The CDR3 nucleotides read TGCGCCAGCAGCCTCCTGGGACTAGCGGTCTACAATGAGCAGTTCTTC. Its protein is CASSLLGLAVYNEQFF.

The chain has TRBV30 and TRBJ2-1; D unresolved. Germline assignment: CDR1 GTSNPN and CDR2 SVGIG (reference sequence). V gave up 0 bases and J gave up 6 bases, with 6 bases separating them. The CDR3 is 12 residues long. CDR3 DNA sequence: TGTGCCTGGAGTGTGTTGCGCAATGAGCAGTTCTTC. Its protein product is CAWSVLRNEQFF.

This chain uses TRBV24-1 with TRBJ2-7; D may be TRBD1 (8 bases). The CDR3 is 16 amino acids. The germline V and J ends were trimmed by 2 bases and 6 bases, with 19 bases remaining between them. Germline assignment: CDR1 KGHDR and CDR2 SFDVKD. The CDR3 nucleotides are TGTGCCACCAGTGATTCAGACAGGGGAGGGAAAACCGAGCAGTACTTC. Translation gives CATSDSDRGGKTEQYF.

This rearrangement joins TRBV9 to TRBJ2-3, with a possible D match to TRBD2 (5 bases). The germline CDR1 and CDR2 sequences are SGDLS and YYNGEE. The germline V and J ends were trimmed by 0 bases and 3 bases, with 8 bases remaining between them. CDR3 length: 14 amino acids. CDR3 nucleotides: TGTGCCAGCAGCGTAGTCGGGGAAACAGATACGCAGTATTTT. Its translation: CASSVVGETDTQYF.

The gene calls are TRBV5-4 and TRBJ2-1; TRBD1 is a possible D gene (5 bases). The germline V and J ends were trimmed by 2 bases and 3 bases, with 12 bases remaining between them. The CDR3 loop spans 15 amino acids. In germline, CDR1 is SGHNT, CDR2 YYREEE (reference sequence). The CDR3 protein is CASSFAGLNYNEQFF. The CDR3 DNA is TGTGCCAGCAGCTTCGCAGGGTTGAACTACAATGAGCAGTTCTTC.

The chain combines TRBV27 with TRBJ1-6; no reliable D call. Germline V gene lookup returns CDR1 MNHEY and CDR2 SMNVEV (reference sequence). The CDR3 totals 15 residues. The V gene lost 6 bases and the J gene lost 13 bases, with 22 bases spanning the gap. In DNA, the CDR3 is TGTGCCAGCAGGAGAGCTATGGCGGAAATTGGGCCCCTCCACTTT. Its protein is CASRRAMAEIGPLHF.

The chain is built from TRBV6-5 and TRBJ1-4, with D hard to call. The germline V and J ends were trimmed by 1 base and 4 bases, with 10 bases remaining between them. The germline gives CDR1 MNHEY, CDR2 SVGAGI. This CDR3 contains 15 residues. This chain's CDR3 is CASSYLGGSNEKLFF. In nucleotides, the CDR3 is TGTGCCAGCAGTTACTTGGGAGGGAGTAATGAAAAACTGTTTTTT.

The chain carries TRBV7-2 and TRBJ1-2, with D possibly TRBD1 on 5 matching bases. Trimming took off 1 base at V and 5 bases at J, with 17 bases between the two ends. The CDR3 runs to 16 residues. The germline V gene encodes CDR1 SGHTA and CDR2 FQGNSA. The CDR3 DNA reads TGTGCCAGCAGCTTAGGTAATAGGGGCCCGTGGTATGGCTACACCTTC. This encodes CASSLGNRGPWYGYTF.

This clone was picked up one time. This rearrangement joins TRBV13 to TRBJ1-1; 8 bases agree with TRBD1. The CDR3 is 15 amino acids. Unmatched junction bases numbered 9, after V lost 5 bases and J lost 4 bases. In germline, CDR1 is PRHDT, CDR2 FYEKMQ (reference sequence). CDR3 sequence (DNA): TGTGCCAGCAGCCCCCCGACAGGGGAAGGCACTGAAGCTTTCTTT. This gives the protein CASSPPTGEGTEAFF.